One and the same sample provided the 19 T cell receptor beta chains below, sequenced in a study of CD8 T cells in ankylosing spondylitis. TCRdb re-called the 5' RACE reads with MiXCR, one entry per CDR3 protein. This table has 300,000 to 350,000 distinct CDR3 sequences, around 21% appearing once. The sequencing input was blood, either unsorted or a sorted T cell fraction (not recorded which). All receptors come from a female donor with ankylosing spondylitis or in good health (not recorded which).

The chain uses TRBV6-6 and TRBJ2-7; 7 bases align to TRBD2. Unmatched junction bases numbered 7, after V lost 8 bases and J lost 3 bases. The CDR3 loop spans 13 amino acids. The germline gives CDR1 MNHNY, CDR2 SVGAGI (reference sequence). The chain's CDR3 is CASGVIAGYEQYF. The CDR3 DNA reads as TGTGCCAGCGGCGTAATAGCGGGCTACGAGCAGTACTTC.

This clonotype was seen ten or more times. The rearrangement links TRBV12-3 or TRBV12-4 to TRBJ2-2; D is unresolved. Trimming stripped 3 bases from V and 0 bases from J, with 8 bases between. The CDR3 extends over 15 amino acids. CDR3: CASSFLLANTGELFF. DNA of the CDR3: TGTGCCAGCAGTTTTTTGCTCGCGAACACCGGGGAGCTGTTTTTT.

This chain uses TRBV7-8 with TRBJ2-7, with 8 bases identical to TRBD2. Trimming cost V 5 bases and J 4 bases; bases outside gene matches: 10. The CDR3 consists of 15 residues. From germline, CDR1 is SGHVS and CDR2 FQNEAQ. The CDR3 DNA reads TGTGCCAGCAGCCCCGATAGCGGGATGACATACGAGCAGTACTTC. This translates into CASSPDSGMTYEQYF.

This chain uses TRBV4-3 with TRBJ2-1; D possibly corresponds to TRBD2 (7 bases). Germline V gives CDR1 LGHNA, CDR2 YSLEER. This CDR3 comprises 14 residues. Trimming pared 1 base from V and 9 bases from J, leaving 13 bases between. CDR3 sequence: CASSQGSGGGEQFF. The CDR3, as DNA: TGCGCCAGCAGCCAAGGGTCGGGGGGCGGTGAGCAGTTCTTC.

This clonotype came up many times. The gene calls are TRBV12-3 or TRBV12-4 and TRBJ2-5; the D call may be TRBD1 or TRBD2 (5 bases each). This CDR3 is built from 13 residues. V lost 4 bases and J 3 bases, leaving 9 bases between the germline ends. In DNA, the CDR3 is TGTGCCAGCAGTTCCGGGACGGAAGAGACCCAGTACTTC. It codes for CASSSGTEETQYF.

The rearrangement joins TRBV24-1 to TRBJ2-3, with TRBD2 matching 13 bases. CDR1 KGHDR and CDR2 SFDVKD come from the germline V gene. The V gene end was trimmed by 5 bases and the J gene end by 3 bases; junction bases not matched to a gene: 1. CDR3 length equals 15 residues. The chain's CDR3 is CATSGTSGSTDTQYF. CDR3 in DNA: TGTGCCACCAGTGGGACTAGCGGGAGTACAGATACGCAGTATTTT.

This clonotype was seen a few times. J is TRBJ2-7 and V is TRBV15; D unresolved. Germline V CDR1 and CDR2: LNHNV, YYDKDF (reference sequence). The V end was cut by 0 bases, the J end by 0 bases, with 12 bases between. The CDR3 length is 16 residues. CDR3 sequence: CATSRDRARSSYEQYF. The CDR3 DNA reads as TGTGCCACCAGCAGAGATCGAGCCCGAAGCTCCTACGAGCAGTACTTC.

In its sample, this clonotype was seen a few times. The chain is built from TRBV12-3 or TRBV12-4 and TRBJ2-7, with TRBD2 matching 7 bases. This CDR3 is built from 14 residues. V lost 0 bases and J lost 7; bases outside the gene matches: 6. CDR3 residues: CASSLAGGPREQYF. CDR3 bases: TGTGCCAGCAGTTTAGCGGGAGGGCCGAGGGAGCAGTACTTC.

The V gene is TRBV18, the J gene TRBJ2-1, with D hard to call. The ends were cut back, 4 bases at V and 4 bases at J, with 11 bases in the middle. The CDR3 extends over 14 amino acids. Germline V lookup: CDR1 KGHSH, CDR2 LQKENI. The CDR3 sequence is CASSLVGYYNEQFF. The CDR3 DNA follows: TGTGCCAGCTCACTAGTGGGTTATTACAATGAGCAGTTCTTC. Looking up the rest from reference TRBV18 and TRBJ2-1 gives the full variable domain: NAGVMQNPRHLVRRRGQEARLRCSPMKGHSHVYWYRQLPEEGLKFMVYLQKENIIDESGMPKERFSAEFPKEGPSILRIQQVVRGDSAAYFCASSLVGYYNEQFFGPGTRLTVL.

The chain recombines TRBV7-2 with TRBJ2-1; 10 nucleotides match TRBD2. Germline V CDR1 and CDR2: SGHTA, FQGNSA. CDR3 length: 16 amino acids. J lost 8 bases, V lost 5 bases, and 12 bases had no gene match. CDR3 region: CASSNGGASGSDEQFF. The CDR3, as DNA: TGTGCCAGCAGCAATGGAGGGGCTAGCGGGAGTGATGAGCAGTTCTTC.

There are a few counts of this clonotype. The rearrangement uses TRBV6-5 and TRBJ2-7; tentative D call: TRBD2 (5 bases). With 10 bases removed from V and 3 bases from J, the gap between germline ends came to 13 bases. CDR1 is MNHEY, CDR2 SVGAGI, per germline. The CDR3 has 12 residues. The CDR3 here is CATGKTLYEQYF. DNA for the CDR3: TGTGCCACCGGGAAGACCCTCTACGAGCAGTACTTC.

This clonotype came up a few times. CDR3 nucleotides: TGTGCCAGCAGTTCCCCCCAGCGTCGCTCCTACGAGCAGTACTTC. It encodes CASSSPQRRSYEQYF. The genes are TRBV6-6 and TRBJ2-7; D not certain. The germline V gene encodes CDR1 MNHNY and CDR2 SVGAGI (reference sequence). This CDR3 has 15 residues. Trimming stripped 4 bases from V and 0 bases from J, with 13 bases between.

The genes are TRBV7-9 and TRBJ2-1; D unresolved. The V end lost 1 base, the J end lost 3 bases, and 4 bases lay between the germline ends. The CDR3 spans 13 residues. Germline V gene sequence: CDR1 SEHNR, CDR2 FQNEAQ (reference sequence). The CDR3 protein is CASSLEFYNEQFF. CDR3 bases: TGTGCCAGCAGCTTAGAGTTCTACAATGAGCAGTTCTTC.

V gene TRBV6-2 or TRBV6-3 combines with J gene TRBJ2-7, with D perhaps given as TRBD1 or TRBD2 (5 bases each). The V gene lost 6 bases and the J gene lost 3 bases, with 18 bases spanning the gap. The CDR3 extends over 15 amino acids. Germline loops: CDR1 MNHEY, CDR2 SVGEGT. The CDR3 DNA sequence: TGTGCCAGCAGGCACCATCGGCAGGGAGTCTACGAGCAGTACTTC. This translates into CASRHHRQGVYEQYF.

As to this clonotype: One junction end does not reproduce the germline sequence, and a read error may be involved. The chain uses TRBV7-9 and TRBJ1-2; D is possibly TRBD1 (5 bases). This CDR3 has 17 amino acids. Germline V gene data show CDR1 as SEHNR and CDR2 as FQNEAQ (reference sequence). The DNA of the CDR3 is TGTGCCAGCAGTTTAGCGGATTTCGGGGACGCTAACTATGGCTACACCTTC. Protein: CASSLADFGDANYGYTF.

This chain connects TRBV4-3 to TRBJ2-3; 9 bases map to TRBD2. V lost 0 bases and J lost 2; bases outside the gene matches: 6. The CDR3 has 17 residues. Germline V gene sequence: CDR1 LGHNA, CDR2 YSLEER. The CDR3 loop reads CASSQDRLADITDTQYF. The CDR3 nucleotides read TGCGCCAGCAGCCAAGATCGACTAGCGGACATCACAGATACGCAGTATTTT.

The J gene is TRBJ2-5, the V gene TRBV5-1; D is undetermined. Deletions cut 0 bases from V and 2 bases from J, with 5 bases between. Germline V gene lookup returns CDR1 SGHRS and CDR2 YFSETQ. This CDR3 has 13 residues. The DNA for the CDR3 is TGCGCCAGCAGCTTGGCGTGGCAAGAGACCCAGTACTTC. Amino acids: CASSLAWQETQYF.

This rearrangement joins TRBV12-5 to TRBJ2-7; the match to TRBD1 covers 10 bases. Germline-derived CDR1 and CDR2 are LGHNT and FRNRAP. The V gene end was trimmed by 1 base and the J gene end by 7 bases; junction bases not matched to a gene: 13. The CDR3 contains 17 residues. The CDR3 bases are TGTGCTAGTGGTTTGGCACCCGGTGACAGGGGGCCGGGGGAGCAGTACTTC. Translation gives CASGLAPGDRGPGEQYF.

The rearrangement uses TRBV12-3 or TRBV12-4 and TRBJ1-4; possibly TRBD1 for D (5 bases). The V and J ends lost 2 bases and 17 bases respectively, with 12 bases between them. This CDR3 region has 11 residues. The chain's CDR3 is CASSLRGASFF. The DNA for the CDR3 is TGTGCCAGCAGTTTAAGGGGAGCAAGTTTTTTT.